Shown below are 28 T cell receptor beta chains from a single sample sequenced in a study of T cells after yellow fever vaccination. TCRdb re-analysed the 5' RACE reads in MiXCR, keeping a single row per CDR3 protein. The repertoire includes some 600,000 distinct CDR3 sequences, approximately 13% of them detected once, and 15% sits in the top ten. This material consisted of PBMCs, taken on the day of the yellow fever booster vaccination. All receptors come from a man aged 25-40 years who received the YFV17D yellow fever vaccine.

There are a few counts of this clonotype. This chain connects TRBV7-2 to TRBJ2-7; 7 positions match TRBD1. From germline, CDR1 is SGHTA and CDR2 FQGNSA. The V gene end was trimmed by 5 bases and the J gene end by 0 bases; junction bases not matched to a gene: 4. The CDR3 sequence is 14 residues long. The CDR3 DNA reads as TGTGCCAGCAGCGCCGGACAGGACTCCTACGAGCAGTACTTC. Its translation is CASSAGQDSYEQYF.

This clonotype was seen a few times. In DNA form, the CDR3 reads TGTGCCACCAATTGGTTGGGAACCTACGAGCAGTACTTC. Encoded protein: CATNWLGTYEQYF. The J gene is TRBJ2-7, the V gene TRBV24-1; D unresolved. Between the trimmed V and J ends, which lost 8 bases and 2 bases, there was a span of 12 bases. CDR1 is KGHDR, CDR2 SFDVKD, per germline. CDR3 length: 13 amino acids.

The rearrangement joins TRBV5-6 to TRBJ2-2, with a possible D match to TRBD1 (5 bases). Trimming left V 5 bases short and J 2 bases short, with 16 bases between. CDR3 size: 16 residues. Germline CDR1 reads SGHDT; CDR2 reads YYEEEE. Written as DNA, the CDR3 is TGTGCCAGCAGTCCCCTAGGGGTCTACAACACCGGGGAGCTGTTTTTT. It specifies CASSPLGVYNTGELFF.

This clonotype appeared many times. The rearrangement joins TRBV6-2 or TRBV6-3 to TRBJ2-1, with 7 bases lining up with TRBD2. V was pared by 5 bases and J by 9 bases, with 7 bases of the junction left unmatched. In germline, CDR1 is MNHEY, CDR2 SVGEGT. This CDR3 is built from 13 residues. Written as DNA, the CDR3 is TGTGCCAGCAGTCCCTGGACTAGAAGTGAGCAGTTCTTC. Its translation: CASSPWTRSEQFF.

This clonotype was seen a few times. The chain has TRBV18 and TRBJ1-5; D uncertain. The CDR3 loop spans 15 amino acids. Germline CDR1 and CDR2: KGHSH and LQKENI. The V and J ends lost 2 bases and 0 bases respectively, with 8 bases between them. CDR3 sequence reads: CASSPGTSSNQPQHF. CDR3 coding DNA: TGTGCCAGCTCACCAGGAACCTCTAGCAATCAGCCCCAGCATTTT.

V usage is TRBV12-3 or TRBV12-4 and J usage is TRBJ2-1; either TRBD1 or TRBD2 may fit D (5 bases each). The germline V and J ends were trimmed by 6 bases and 0 bases, with 27 bases remaining between them. The CDR3 sequence is 20 residues long. The CDR3 DNA sequence: TGTGCCAGCAGGCCGCCACTAGTTGAGGGGTGGACGAGCTCCTACAATGAGCAGTTCTTC. This gives the protein CASRPPLVEGWTSSYNEQFF.

The CDR3 DNA is TGTGCCAGTAGTATACCAGGGGTTGGCAATCAGCCCCAGCATTTT. Encoded protein: CASSIPGVGNQPQHF. V is TRBV19 and J is TRBJ1-5; D might be TRBD1 (6 bases). CDR3 length: 15 residues. V lost 2 bases, J lost 2 bases, and 10 bases lay in between. CDR1 is LNHDA, CDR2 SQIVND, per germline (reference sequence).

This clonotype has just a few counts. CDR3: CSVEVLFGNEQFF. DNA for the CDR3: TGCAGCGTTGAAGTTTTATTTGGCAATGAGCAGTTCTTC. The chain employs TRBV29-1 and TRBJ2-1, with D unclear. The germline CDR1 and CDR2 sequences are SQVTM and ANQGSEA. The length of the CDR3 is 13 residues. With 1 base removed from V and 6 bases from J, the gap between germline ends came to 10 bases.

The chain carries TRBV11-2 and TRBJ2-3; D assignment may be TRBD1 or TRBD2 (5 bases each). The germline gives CDR1 SGHAT, CDR2 FQNNGV. Trimming stripped 5 bases from V and 2 bases from J, with 23 bases between. This CDR3 contains 18 residues. CDR3: CASSPTSYRDGLTDTQYF. In nucleotides, the CDR3 is TGTGCCAGCAGCCCAACTTCTTACCGGGACGGGCTCACAGATACGCAGTATTTT.

The chain joins TRBV9 to TRBJ2-7; 9 bases align to TRBD2. The germline V gene encodes CDR1 SGDLS and CDR2 YYNGEE. The CDR3 length is 15 residues. V gave up 4 bases and J gave up 1 base; unmatched junction bases: 6. CDR3 sequence (DNA): TGTGCCAGCAGCCTCGGACTAGCGCAGTCCTACGAGCAGTACTTC. This translates into CASSLGLAQSYEQYF.

V usage is TRBV20-1 and J usage is TRBJ2-1, with TRBD2 matching 10 bases. This CDR3 comprises 15 residues. The V gene's germline CDR1 is DFQATT and CDR2 SNEGSKA (reference sequence). V lost 3 bases and J lost 8; bases outside the gene matches: 10. Here the CDR3 reads CSARRAGGSLDEQFF. Written as DNA, the CDR3 is TGCAGTGCTAGGAGAGCGGGAGGGTCACTCGATGAGCAGTTCTTC.

This chain uses TRBV7-6 with TRBJ2-1; the D gene is possibly TRBD2 (5 bases). CDR3 length equals 13 residues. V was cut by 8 bases and J by 6 bases, with 14 bases left in between. CDR1 and CDR2 (germline): SGHVS, FNYEAQ. The CDR3 DNA is TGTGCCAGCGTGGGAGTAAGGTCCAATGAGCAGTTCTTC. Encoded protein: CASVGVRSNEQFF.

This clonotype was seen a few times. This chain connects TRBV11-2 to TRBJ1-1; TRBD1 aligns across 10 bases. This CDR3 has 13 amino acids. The junction had 7 bases not matched to a gene; V was cut back by 5 bases and J by 10 bases. CDR1 is SGHAT, CDR2 FQNNGV, per germline. The CDR3 here is CASSLGTGELAFF. The CDR3 DNA sequence: TGTGCCAGCAGCCTTGGGACAGGGGAGTTAGCTTTCTTT.

This clonotype showed up just a few times. The V call is TRBV20-1, the J call TRBJ2-5; D is perhaps TRBD2 (6 bases). From germline, CDR1 is DFQATT and CDR2 SNEGSKA (reference sequence). The V gene lost 1 base and the J gene lost 2 bases, with 14 bases spanning the gap. There are 15 residues in the CDR3. In DNA, the CDR3 is TGCAGTGCTAGAGGGCGGGGAGTTGGGCAAGAGACCCAGTACTTC. It yields the protein CSARGRGVGQETQYF.

This clonotype came up a few times. The rearrangement links TRBV10-2 to TRBJ1-6; D possibly corresponds to TRBD1 (5 bases). The V end lost 5 bases, the J end lost 10 bases, and 15 bases lay between the germline ends. From germline, CDR1 is WSHSY and CDR2 SAAADI. The CDR3 runs to 14 residues. CDR3 loop: CASSPPDKGSPLHF. The CDR3 DNA sequence: TGCGCCAGCAGTCCGCCGGATAAGGGGTCACCCCTCCACTTT.

This clonotype came up a few times. This chain connects TRBV12-3 or TRBV12-4 to TRBJ2-7; D gene ambiguous. The CDR3 runs 11 residues. Trimming removed 4 bases from V and 6 bases from J, with 7 bases in between. CDR3 nucleotide sequence: TGTGCCAGCAGTTACTATATCGAGCAGTACTTC. Its translation: CASSYYIEQYF.

A remark on this clonotype: A single base separates this from a much larger clone, so it may be a read error. V usage is TRBV11-2 and J usage is TRBJ2-3; TRBD2 is a possible D gene (5 bases). Germline V gives CDR1 SGHAT, CDR2 FQNNGV. This CDR3 region has 17 residues. The V end lost 2 bases, the J end lost 0 bases, and 15 bases lay between the germline ends. CDR3 DNA sequence: TGTGCCAGCAGCTTACTTGAGGGAGCTGTGAGCACAGATACGCAGTATTTT. It translates to CASSLLEGAVSTDTQYF.

This clonotype has more than one count but fewer than ten. This rearrangement joins TRBV10-3 to TRBJ2-6; weak D call: TRBD2 (5 bases). CDR3 size: 16 residues. Looked up from germline, CDR1 is ENHRY and CDR2 is SYGVKD. The germline V and J ends were trimmed by 1 base and 4 bases, with 11 bases remaining between them. The CDR3 sequence: CAISEYAGAGANVLTF. CDR3 coding DNA: TGTGCCATCAGTGAGTACGCGGGCGCCGGGGCCAACGTCCTGACTTTC.

This clonotype was seen once. At one boundary the junction diverges from the germline segment, which might be a read error. The V call is TRBV5-1, the J call TRBJ2-7; TRBD2 matches 8 bases. Looked up from germline, CDR1 is SGHRS and CDR2 is YFSETQ. This CDR3 spans 12 amino acids. The CDR3: CASHGGAAELYF. In nucleotides, the CDR3 is TGCGCCTCGCACGGGGGGGCTGCCGAGCTGTACTTC.

J is TRBJ2-1 and V is TRBV6-5, with 11 bases identical to TRBD2. Per the germline V gene, CDR1 is MNHEY and CDR2 is SVGAGI. The CDR3 totals 16 residues. V dropped 4 bases and J dropped 6; count of bases not matched to a gene: 8. The CDR3 nucleotides read TGTGCCAGCAGTTCACTAGCGGGGGCCCTGTTCAATGAGCAGTTCTTC. The encoded protein is CASSSLAGALFNEQFF.

This clonotype was seen a handful of times. V gene TRBV19 combines with J gene TRBJ2-7, with D unclear. Germline V gives CDR1 LNHDA, CDR2 SQIVND (reference sequence). The CDR3 has 15 residues. V lost 3 bases to trimming and J lost 3 bases, with 15 bases between them. The CDR3 here is CASSITYAENYEQYF. The CDR3, as DNA: TGTGCCAGTAGTATCACATATGCGGAGAACTACGAGCAGTACTTC.

This clonotype has ten or more counts. As DNA, the CDR3 is TGTGCCAGCAGCCTTGGTCCGGACGAGCAGTACTTC. Protein sequence: CASSLGPDEQYF. This chain connects TRBV7-2 to TRBJ2-7, with D uncertain. Germline V gene sequence: CDR1 SGHTA, CDR2 FQGNSA. The CDR3 length is 12 residues. V lost 5 bases, J lost 5 bases, and 10 bases lay in between.

The chain recombines TRBV7-8 with TRBJ2-3, with 9 bases that match TRBD2. Trimming took 5 bases from V and 3 from J; bases not matched to a gene: 9. The CDR3 has 16 residues. From germline, CDR1 is SGHVS and CDR2 FQNEAQ. This CDR3 reads CASSLKRLAVTDTQYF. The CDR3 coding sequence is TGTGCCAGCAGCCTAAAGCGACTAGCGGTTACAGATACGCAGTATTTT.

This clonotype has a handful of counts. The rearrangement uses TRBV29-1 and TRBJ2-7; TRBD1 agrees at 10 bases. The CDR3 runs 13 residues. V trimming: 6 bases; J trimming: 5 bases; junction bases outside the gene matches: 7. Germline-derived CDR1 and CDR2 are SQVTM and ANQGSEA. In DNA, the CDR3 is TGCAGCGTACGGACAGGGGGTATCAACGAGCAGTACTTC. Translated, it gives CSVRTGGINEQYF.

This clonotype was seen only a few times. The rearrangement uses TRBV11-2 and TRBJ2-2; 7 bases are a match to TRBD2. Looked up from germline, CDR1 is SGHAT and CDR2 is FQNNGV. Trimming cost V 7 bases and J 4 bases; bases outside gene matches: 18. The CDR3 length is 18 residues. This chain's CDR3 is CASNRWSAGVMGTGELFF. The CDR3, as DNA: TGTGCCAGCAACCGTTGGAGTGCGGGGGTGATGGGCACCGGGGAGCTGTTTTTT.

The gene calls are TRBV5-6 and TRBJ2-5, with 11 bases that match TRBD2. The CDR3 length is 15 residues. V trimming: 1 base; J trimming: 4 bases; junction bases outside the gene matches: 3. Germline assignment: CDR1 SGHDT and CDR2 YYEEEE. CDR3 nucleotide sequence: TGTGCCAGCAGCTTGTGGCTAGCGGGAGGAGAGACCCAGTACTTC. Encoded protein: CASSLWLAGGETQYF.

The chain recombines TRBV3-1 with TRBJ2-7; D might be TRBD1 (7 bases). The V and J ends lost 1 base and 7 bases respectively, with 14 bases between them. CDR1 and CDR2 (germline): LGHDT, YNNKEL (reference sequence). There are 14 residues in the CDR3. The CDR3 protein is CASSQGLTGREQYF. The CDR3 DNA reads as TGTGCCAGCAGCCAAGGGCTGACAGGGAGGGAGCAGTACTTC.

The J gene is TRBJ1-2, the V gene TRBV20-1; a weak D match, TRBD1 (6 bases). The CDR3 sequence is 13 residues long. Per germline, CDR1 DFQATT and CDR2 SNEGSKA (reference sequence). Trimming took 6 bases from V and 1 from J, leaving 12 bases between them. CDR3 sequence (DNA): TGCAGTGCAAATGGACAGAATAACTATGGCTACACCTTC. Amino acids: CSANGQNNYGYTF.